Below, 26 T cell receptor beta chains from the same sample are listed, as sequenced in a study of PD-1 blockade in classical Hodgkin lymphoma (dated by TCRdb to 2020 to 2021). In light of the paper, this sample's time point label describes: newly diagnosed, previously untreated cHL patient sample. Magnetic negative selection with a Miltenyi CD4+ T cell isolation kit was used to purify CD4+ T cells from thawed PBMCs. Libraries were built with the immunoSEQ multiplex PCR assay. TCRdb holds this immuneACCESS table with in-frame rearrangements only. Some clones are missing; in checked studies, unresolved V genes explain under half, and the rest has no known cause. Across this sample there are tens of thousands of clones, with 88% seen only once. Of the sample, around 1.2% falls within the top ten clones. Sequencing was performed on CD4+ T cells from blood. These receptors were taken from a human donor with classical Hodgkin lymphoma.

The CDR3 bases are TGTGCCAGCACCTTCACGGGACAGGGGCCCCACGAGCAGTACGTC. Translating it yields CASTFTGQGPHEQYV. The chain couples TRBV6-1 to TRBJ2-7; TRBD1 agrees at 10 bases. Germline CDR1 MNHNS, CDR2 SASEGT. Germline trimming cut 7 bases from V and 5 bases from J; bases unmatched to any gene: 11. This CDR3 contains 15 residues.

The chain joins TRBV5-1 to TRBJ2-2, with D tentatively TRBD1 or TRBD2 (6 bases each). V was shortened by 0 bases and J by 6 bases, with 18 bases between the two germline ends. Germline V gene sequence: CDR1 SGHRS, CDR2 YFSETQ. The CDR3 consists of 17 residues. The CDR3 bases are TGCGCCAGCAGCTTGGGCTTGCAGGGGAGGAAGGCCGGGGAGCTGTTTTTT. Amino acid sequence: CASSLGLQGRKAGELFF.

This clone was observed a handful of times. The chain recombines TRBV5-8 with TRBJ1-2, with 8 bases matching TRBD1. Germline CDR1 SGHTS, CDR2 YDEGEE. Trimming took 7 bases from V and 3 from J; bases not matched to a gene: 5. The CDR3 is made up of 13 amino acids. For the CDR3, the DNA is TGTGCCAGCGAAAGACAGGGGCACTATGGCTACACCTTC. It codes for CASERQGHYGYTF.

The genes are TRBV29-1 and TRBJ1-1, with D maybe TRBD1 (5 bases). The CDR3 is 13 amino acids. Germline CDR1 SQVTM, CDR2 ANQGSEA. V dropped 6 bases and J dropped 0 bases, with 11 bases sitting between them. The CDR3 loop is CSVEGLLNTEAFF. CDR3 DNA sequence: TGCAGCGTAGAGGGACTTTTGAACACTGAAGCTTTCTTT.

This clone was detected only once. This sequence joins TRBV5-1 and TRBJ2-5, with D hard to call. The ends were cut back, 0 bases at V and 3 bases at J, with 6 bases in the middle. Per germline, CDR1 SGHRS and CDR2 YFSETQ. There are 13 residues in the CDR3. CDR3 loop: CASSLGPEETQYF. CDR3 nucleotides: TGCGCCAGCAGCTTGGGACCAGAAGAGACCCAGTACTTC.

The rearrangement links TRBV6-1 to TRBJ1-5, with a weak D call TRBD1 (5 bases). V gave up 2 bases and J gave up 5 bases, with 13 bases separating them. The CDR3 loop spans 15 amino acids. Germline V lookup: CDR1 MNHNS, CDR2 SASEGT. CDR3 region: CASSEWEGTYQPQHF. The CDR3 nucleotides are TGTGCCAGCAGTGAATGGGAGGGGACCTATCAGCCCCAGCATTTT.

The chain employs TRBV1 and TRBJ2-7; the D segment call TRBD2 is taken from the table without a DNA check. TRBV1 is a pseudogene locus. CDR3 length: 15 residues. This CDR3 is CTSRPCVSGSHEQYF. The CDR3 DNA follows: TGCACCAGCAGGCCATGTGTTAGTGGGAGCCACGAGCAGTACTTC.

DNA for the CDR3: TGCGCCAGCAGCACCGGACGGAGGCCTAACTATGGCTACACCTTC. It codes for CASSTGRRPNYGYTF. The genes are TRBV5-1 and TRBJ1-2, with unresolved D. The germline V gene has CDR1 SGHRS and CDR2 YFSETQ. This CDR3 is 15 amino acids long. V lost 4 bases to trimming and J lost 0 bases, with 13 bases between them. Combining the CDR3 with reference TRBV5-1 and TRBJ1-2 gives the whole variable domain KAGVTQTPRYLIKTRGQQVTLSCSPISGHRSVSWYQQTPGQGLQFLFEYFSETQRNKGNFPGRFSGRQFSNSRSEMNVSTLELGDSALYLCASSTGRRPNYGYTFGSGTRLTVV.

The chain links TRBV5-1 to TRBJ1-6, with no clear D. V lost 1 base, J lost 0 bases, and 8 bases lay in between. The CDR3 totals 16 residues. Germline CDR1 SGHRS, CDR2 YFSETQ. CDR3: CASSLNTNSYNSPLHF. The CDR3 bases are TGCGCCAGCAGCTTGAACACGAACTCCTATAATTCACCCCTCCACTTT.

This rearrangement joins TRBV6-1 to TRBJ2-1, with D possibly matching TRBD2 (5 bases). Germline values: CDR1 MNHNS, CDR2 SASEGT. The CDR3 consists of 12 residues. The V and J ends lost 1 base and 14 bases respectively, with 12 bases between them. The DNA of the CDR3 is TGTGCCAGCAGTGAAGGAGGGTGGGTTAAGTTCTTC. This sequence encodes CASSEGGWVKFF.

V usage is TRBV2 and J usage is TRBJ2-1, with 7 bases matching TRBD2. CDR3 size: 13 residues. The germline gives CDR1 SNHLY, CDR2 FYNNEI. Losses at the gene ends were 9 bases for V and 8 bases for J; bases not matched to a gene: 10. The CDR3 loop reads CARAGWAPDEQFF. CDR3 nucleotide sequence: TGTGCCAGAGCGGGATGGGCCCCCGATGAGCAGTTCTTC.

The chain joins TRBV4-1 to TRBJ1-3; D is undetermined. The germline gives CDR1 MGHRA, CDR2 YSYEKL. Between the trimmed V and J ends, which lost 3 bases and 0 bases, there was a span of 18 bases. The CDR3 runs 18 residues. The CDR3 bases are TGCGCCAGCAGCCAGGAGCCCCCTCGGCCAACCTCTGGAAACACCATATATTTT. Translation gives CASSQEPPRPTSGNTIYF.

This clone was detected only once. The chain has TRBV14 and TRBJ2-1; TRBD2 aligns across 8 bases. This CDR3 contains 13 residues. The germline V gene has CDR1 SGHDN and CDR2 FVKESK. Trimming cost V 4 bases and J 10 bases; bases outside gene matches: 6. The CDR3 bases are TGTGCCAGCAGCCCCCGGGTAGCGGGGGAGCAGTTCTTC. It translates to CASSPRVAGEQFF.

The genes are TRBV28 and TRBJ1-1; the D gene is possibly TRBD1 (5 bases). From germline, CDR1 is MDHEN and CDR2 SYDVKM. This CDR3 is built from 14 residues. Trimming shortened V by 7 bases and J by 4 bases, and 16 bases separated the two germline ends. The CDR3 DNA sequence: TGTGCCAGCAACTTTGGGGGGGACGGCACTGAAGCTTTCTTT. This encodes CASNFGGDGTEAFF.

The sample holds one count of this clone. The chain employs TRBV5-6 and TRBJ2-6; no firm D call. Trimming cost V 2 bases and J 2 bases, with 8 bases left between them. Germline loops: CDR1 SGHDT, CDR2 YYEEEE. This CDR3 is 15 amino acids long. The chain's CDR3 is CASSFTQTGANVLTF. The CDR3 bases are TGTGCCAGCAGCTTCACCCAGACTGGGGCCAACGTCCTGACTTTC. Complete variable domain (other parts from reference TRBV5-6 and TRBJ2-6): DAGVTQSPTHLIKTRGQQVTLRCSPKSGHDTVSWYQQALGQGPQFIFQYYEEEERQRGNFPDRFSGHQFPNYSSELNVNALLLGDSALYLCASSFTQTGANVLTFGAGSRLTVL.

V is TRBV7-9 and J is TRBJ1-5, with a weak D call TRBD1 (5 bases). Germline V lookup: CDR1 SEHNR, CDR2 FQNEAQ (reference sequence). V was cut by 3 bases and J by 0 bases, with 18 bases left in between. The CDR3 runs 18 residues. CDR3 in DNA: TGTGCCAGCAGCTTGCGGTTCGAGGGAGGGGATAGCAATCAGCCCCAGCATTTT. Its protein product is CASSLRFEGGDSNQPQHF. The variable domain in full, with the rest retrieved from reference TRBV7-9 and TRBJ1-5, is DTGVSQNPRHKITKRGQNVTFRCDPISEHNRLYWYRQTLGQGPEFLTYFQNEAQLEKSRLLSDRFSAERPKGSFSTLEIQRTEQGDSAMYLCASSLRFEGGDSNQPQHFGDGTRLSIL.

This chain joins TRBV5-1 and TRBJ2-7, with TRBD2 identical over 11 bases. V lost 3 bases to trimming and J lost 1 base; unmatched junction nucleotides: 9. CDR1 and CDR2 from the germline V gene are SGHRS and YFSETQ. There are 17 residues in the CDR3. The CDR3 DNA sequence: TGCGCCAGCAGCTCCTACGATACTAGCGGGAGATCCTACGAGCAGTACTTC. The encoded protein is CASSSYDTSGRSYEQYF.

CDR3 sequence: CASLTRVSGNTIYF. In DNA form, the CDR3 reads TGTGCCAGCCTAACCCGAGTCTCTGGAAACACCATATATTTT. The chain recombines TRBV28 with TRBJ1-3; D unresolved. The CDR3 runs 14 residues. Germline V gene data show CDR1 as MDHEN and CDR2 as SYDVKM. V shed 8 bases and J shed 0 bases, with 11 bases lying between them.

The chain carries TRBV19 and TRBJ1-5, with unresolved D. The CDR3 extends over 13 amino acids. The V end lost 5 bases, the J end lost 1 base, and 6 bases lay between the germline ends. Germline CDR1 and CDR2: LNHDA and SQIVND (reference sequence). The CDR3, as DNA: TGTGCCAGTAGTCCGATCAGCAATCAGCCCCAGCATTTT. This codes for CASSPISNQPQHF. Drawing the rest from reference TRBV19 and TRBJ1-5, the complete variable domain is DGGITQSPKYLFRKEGQNVTLSCEQNLNHDAMYWYRQDPGQGLRLIYYSQIVNDFQKGDIAEGYSVSREKKESFPLTVTSAQKNPTAFYLCASSPISNQPQHFGDGTRLSIL.

The rearrangement links TRBV20-1 to TRBJ1-1; D uncertain. Germline loops: CDR1 DFQATT, CDR2 SNEGSKA (reference sequence). The CDR3 runs 11 residues. Trimming took 3 bases from V and 5 from J, leaving 7 bases between them. In nucleotides, the CDR3 is TGCAGTGCTAGTATAACGACTGAAGCTTTCTTT. Its translation: CSASITTEAFF.

In this sample, this clone turned up once. The rearrangement links TRBV5-1 to TRBJ2-2, with D possibly TRBD1 on 5 matching bases. Trimming took off 4 bases at V and 4 bases at J, with 11 bases between the two ends. CDR1 is SGHRS, CDR2 YFSETQ, per germline. The CDR3 sequence is 14 residues long. The CDR3 region is CASSVQGFTGELFF. DNA of the CDR3: TGCGCCAGCAGCGTGCAGGGTTTCACCGGGGAGCTGTTTTTT.

The chain uses TRBV5-5 and TRBJ2-1; D is unresolved. Germline values: CDR1 SGHKS, CDR2 YYEKEE (reference sequence). The CDR3 length is 12 residues. V was cut by 0 bases and J by 10 bases, with 8 bases left in between. For the CDR3, the DNA is TGTGCCAGCAGCTTGGCTCCCCAGGAGCAGTTCTTC. This encodes CASSLAPQEQFF.

The CDR3, as DNA: TGTGCCTGGAGGGGGACAGGGAGTGGCACAGATACGCAGTATTTT. Its protein product is CAWRGTGSGTDTQYF. The chain carries TRBV30 and TRBJ2-3; 9 nucleotides agree with TRBD1. Trimming took 3 bases from V and 1 from J; bases not matched to a gene: 5. CDR3 length: 15 amino acids. Germline lookup yields CDR1 GTSNPN and CDR2 SVGIG (reference sequence).

The chain couples TRBV9 to TRBJ2-2, with TRBD1 matching 7 bases. The germline CDR1 and CDR2 sequences are SGDLS and YYNGEE. CDR3 size: 17 residues. Trimming removed 0 bases from V and 0 bases from J; junction bases left unmatched: 5. Written as DNA, the CDR3 is TGTGCCAGCAGCGTAGCCCCGACAGGGCCGAACACCGGGGAGCTGTTTTTT. The encoded protein is CASSVAPTGPNTGELFF.

The chain has TRBV5-1 and TRBJ2-2; TRBD2 agrees at 7 bases. J lost 5 bases, V lost 2 bases, and 3 bases had no gene match. Germline CDR1 SGHRS, CDR2 YFSETQ. The CDR3 length is 14 residues. CDR3 residues: CASSLEAGTGELFF. The CDR3 nucleotides read TGCGCCAGCAGCTTAGAAGCGGGGACCGGGGAGCTGTTTTTT. The variable domain in full, completed from reference TRBV5-1 and TRBJ2-2, reads KAGVTQTPRYLIKTRGQQVTLSCSPISGHRSVSWYQQTPGQGLQFLFEYFSETQRNKGNFPGRFSGRQFSNSRSEMNVSTLELGDSALYLCASSLEAGTGELFFGEGSRLTVL.

V gene TRBV5-4 combines with J gene TRBJ2-3, with 8 bases that match TRBD2. V dropped 6 bases and J dropped 1; count of bases not matched to a gene: 16. There are 18 residues in the CDR3. Germline V gene lookup returns CDR1 SGHNT and CDR2 YYREEE (reference sequence). CDR3 bases: TGTGCCAGCACCCCCCAGGCGGGAGGCCGTAGTCGCACAGATACGCAGTATTTT. This gives the protein CASTPQAGGRSRTDTQYF.